Following are 28 T cell receptor beta chains from one sample sequenced in a study of siplizumab effects on memory and regulatory T cells. The table came from immunoSEQ multiplex PCR; TCRdb's copy has only in-frame clones and leaves some out. The table shows around 120,000 clones, with roughly 94% occurring only once. Material for sequencing was non-Treg CD4+ T cells sorted from blood. All receptors come from a human donor in good health.

The chain links TRBV13 to TRBJ1-2; D possibly corresponds to TRBD1 (6 bases). The CDR3 covers 16 residues. In germline, CDR1 is PRHDT, CDR2 FYEKMQ (reference sequence). The V end lost 3 bases, the J end lost 4 bases, and 18 bases lay between the germline ends. CDR3 sequence (DNA): TGTGCCAGCAGCTTCAACTCCGGCAGGGGCGGCTATGGCTACACCTTC. As protein: CASSFNSGRGGYGYTF.

This chain connects TRBV7-9 to TRBJ2-1, with D unclear. Per the germline V gene, CDR1 is SEHNR and CDR2 is FQNEAQ (reference sequence). CDR3 length equals 17 residues. V lost 2 bases to trimming and J lost 4 bases, with 18 bases between them. The CDR3 nucleotides are TGTGCCAGCAGCTTACCCCCGGGCCGCCCCCTATACAATGAGCAGTTCTTC. Protein sequence: CASSLPPGRPLYNEQFF.

The chain joins TRBV2 to TRBJ1-3; 9 bases agree with TRBD1. The CDR3 extends over 16 amino acids. V gave up 3 bases and J gave up 0 bases; unmatched junction bases: 3. Germline loops: CDR1 SNHLY, CDR2 FYNNEI. In DNA form, the CDR3 reads TGTGCCAGCAGTGAGGGACAGGGCTTCTCTGGAAACACCATATATTTT. Translated: CASSEGQGFSGNTIYF.

This rearrangement joins TRBV4-1 to TRBJ1-4; tentatively, D is TRBD1 (5 bases). Trimming took off 4 bases at V and 10 bases at J, with 19 bases between the two ends. From germline, CDR1 is MGHRA and CDR2 YSYEKL. CDR3 length: 15 residues. The CDR3 here is CASSPLVTTGGKLFF. The CDR3, as DNA: TGCGCCAGCAGCCCCCTCGTAACCACGGGGGGAAAACTGTTTTTT.

The chain recombines TRBV6-6 with TRBJ1-1, with 7 bases aligning to TRBD1. Germline values: CDR1 MNHNY, CDR2 SVGAGI (reference sequence). The CDR3 consists of 14 residues. The V gene end was trimmed by 7 bases and the J gene end by 0 bases; junction bases not matched to a gene: 5. The CDR3: CASNPGTVNTEAFF. The CDR3 nucleotides read TGTGCCAGCAACCCCGGGACAGTGAACACTGAAGCTTTCTTT.

The chain is built from TRBV25-1 and TRBJ2-3; D not certain. CDR3 length equals 16 residues. Deletions cut 1 base from V and 4 bases from J, with 15 bases between. CDR1 MGHDK and CDR2 SYGVNS come from the germline V gene. The CDR3 nucleotides read TGTGCCAGCAGTGAATCGACACTGGGTGGTCCAGATACGCAGTATTTT. Residues: CASSESTLGGPDTQYF. Together with reference TRBV25-1 and TRBJ2-3, the CDR3 gives the full variable domain: EADIYQTPRYLVIGTGKKITLECSQTMGHDKMYWYQQDPGMELHLIHYSYGVNSTEKGDLSSESTVSRIRTEHFPLTLESARPSHTSQYLCASSESTLGGPDTQYFGPGTRLTVL.

CDR3 DNA sequence: TGTGCCAGCAATGACCGGGACCCTCGAAATGAGCAGTTCTTC. This encodes CASNDRDPRNEQFF. This sequence joins TRBV6-6 and TRBJ2-1, with D perhaps being TRBD1 or TRBD2 (5 bases each). In germline, CDR1 is MNHNY, CDR2 SVGAGI (reference sequence). This CDR3 has 14 amino acids. V was cut by 7 bases and J by 7 bases, with 17 bases left in between.

This clone has only a few counts. This chain links TRBV7-6 with TRBJ2-2, with 8 bases identical to TRBD1. The junction had 10 bases not matched to a gene; V was cut back by 9 bases and J by 4 bases. Germline CDR1 SGHVS, CDR2 FNYEAQ. This CDR3 is 15 amino acids long. The CDR3 bases are TGTGCCAGGATCAATCCAGGGGGCTTCACCGGGGAGCTGTTTTTT. It codes for CARINPGGFTGELFF.

This clone was seen only once. The chain couples TRBV10-3 to TRBJ1-6; perhaps TRBD1 as D (5 bases). Germline assignment: CDR1 ENHRY and CDR2 SYGVKD. V was clipped by 6 bases and J by 7 bases, with 19 bases between them. The CDR3 spans 16 residues. The CDR3 bases are TGTGCCATCAGCGGGGTTCGGACATCTGCAAATTCACCCCTCCACTTT. Translation gives CAISGVRTSANSPLHF.

The chain combines TRBV18 with TRBJ2-5; no clear D gene. The CDR3 spans 12 residues. V was cut by 3 bases and J by 2 bases, with 4 bases left in between. Germline values: CDR1 KGHSH, CDR2 LQKENI. The CDR3 region has the DNA TGTGCCAGCTCACCCTATCAAGAGACCCAGTACTTC. The encoded protein is CASSPYQETQYF.

The rearrangement uses TRBV5-6 and TRBJ1-6, with D possibly TRBD1 on 5 matching bases. V lost 5 bases, J lost 4 bases, and 19 bases lay in between. This CDR3 contains 17 residues. Per germline, CDR1 SGHDT and CDR2 YYEEEE. CDR3 DNA: TGTGCCAGCAGTTCTATAGTTGGGGGTCCGTATAATTCACCCCTCCACTTT. Translating it yields CASSSIVGGPYNSPLHF. The full variable domain, in which reference TRBV5-6 and TRBJ1-6 provide the parts outside the CDR3, is DAGVTQSPTHLIKTRGQQVTLRCSPKSGHDTVSWYQQALGQGPQFIFQYYEEEERQRGNFPDRFSGHQFPNYSSELNVNALLLGDSALYLCASSSIVGGPYNSPLHFGNGTRLTVT.

This clone was detected only once. This chain connects TRBV6-6 to TRBJ2-7; TRBD1 aligns across 7 bases. V lost 2 bases to trimming and J lost 5 bases; unmatched junction nucleotides: 9. Germline V lookup: CDR1 MNHNY, CDR2 SVGAGI (reference sequence). The CDR3 is made up of 15 amino acids. The CDR3 DNA is TGTGCCAGCAGTTACCCGGGACAGTTTATCCACGAGCAGTACTTC. Its translation is CASSYPGQFIHEQYF.

V and J are TRBV20-1 and TRBJ2-7; D is perhaps TRBD2 (5 bases). Per germline, CDR1 DFQATT and CDR2 SNEGSKA (reference sequence). The CDR3 is 11 residues long. Trimming removed 4 bases from V and 3 bases from J, with 7 bases in between. In DNA form, the CDR3 reads TGCAGTGCTACCCGGGACTACGAGCAGTACTTC. It translates to CSATRDYEQYF.

The chain couples TRBV7-9 to TRBJ1-5, with TRBD1 matching 7 bases. CDR1 and CDR2 from the germline V gene are SEHNR and FQNEAQ (reference sequence). This CDR3 has 14 amino acids. The ends lost 5 bases at V and 4 bases at J; junction bases unmatched: 5. The CDR3 DNA is TGTGCCAGCAGCCGTGACAGGGTAAATCAGCCCCAGCATTTT. Translating gives CASSRDRVNQPQHF.

V usage is TRBV19 and J usage is TRBJ2-5; 8 positions match TRBD2. Germline trimming cut 6 bases from V and 1 base from J; bases unmatched to any gene: 10. The germline gives CDR1 LNHDA, CDR2 SQIVND (reference sequence). The CDR3 runs 16 residues. The CDR3 loop is CASRYSGTLSQETQYF. DNA of the CDR3: TGTGCCAGTAGGTATAGCGGGACGCTAAGCCAAGAGACCCAGTACTTC. Using reference TRBV19 and TRBJ2-5 for the parts outside the CDR3, the full variable domain is DGGITQSPKYLFRKEGQNVTLSCEQNLNHDAMYWYRQDPGQGLRLIYYSQIVNDFQKGDIAEGYSVSREKKESFPLTVTSAQKNPTAFYLCASRYSGTLSQETQYFGPGTRLLVL.

The V call is TRBV30, the J call TRBJ2-1; the match to TRBD2 covers 9 bases. The CDR3 runs to 15 residues. Trimming removed 1 base from V and 4 bases from J; junction bases left unmatched: 5. Germline loops: CDR1 GTSNPN, CDR2 SVGIG (reference sequence). CDR3 sequence (DNA): TGTGCCTGGAGTGCCCGGACTAGCGCATACAATGAGCAGTTCTTC. Its protein is CAWSARTSAYNEQFF.

The gene calls are TRBV25-1 and TRBJ1-1, with D unresolved. The CDR3 length is 13 residues. The ends were cut back, 6 bases at V and 1 base at J, with 9 bases in the middle. Germline V lookup: CDR1 MGHDK, CDR2 SYGVNS. As DNA, the CDR3 is TGTGCCAGCAGGGAGGCCTCGAACACTGAAGCTTTCTTT. Translated, it gives CASREASNTEAFF.

The V gene is TRBV4-2, the J gene TRBJ1-5; D gene unclear. Trimming removed 0 bases from V and 7 bases from J, with 13 bases in between. In germline, CDR1 is LGHNA, CDR2 YNFKEQ. CDR3 length: 15 amino acids. CDR3 region: CASSQDAGNGQPQHF. Written as DNA, the CDR3 is TGTGCCAGCAGCCAAGATGCAGGTAATGGACAGCCCCAGCATTTT.

The V and J genes are TRBV12-5 and TRBJ2-1, with 7 bases aligning to TRBD1. The V gene's germline CDR1 is LGHNT and CDR2 FRNRAP. This CDR3 region has 14 residues. V was clipped by 3 bases and J by 12 bases; unmatched bases: 11. CDR3 in amino acids: CASGFSTGEKGQFF. DNA of the CDR3: TGTGCTAGTGGTTTTTCTACAGGGGAGAAAGGGCAGTTCTTC.

The CDR3 loop reads CASSLRRMEKLFF. For the CDR3, the DNA is TGTGCCAGCAGCTTGCGGAGGATGGAAAAACTGTTTTTT. This chain links TRBV7-2 with TRBJ1-4; D not resolved. CDR1 and CDR2 (germline): SGHTA, FQGNSA. The CDR3 runs to 13 residues. V lost 3 bases to trimming and J lost 8 bases, with 10 bases between them.

The chain recombines TRBV5-5 with TRBJ1-2; weak D call: TRBD1 (6 bases). CDR3 length equals 15 residues. CDR1 and CDR2 (germline): SGHKS, YYEKEE (reference sequence). V shed 0 bases and J shed 2 bases, with 11 bases lying between them. The CDR3 loop is CASSLDWGPNYGYTF. The CDR3 nucleotides read TGTGCCAGCAGCTTGGATTGGGGGCCCAACTATGGCTACACCTTC.

The J gene is TRBJ2-2, the V gene TRBV5-1, with 7 positions matching TRBD1. Germline-derived CDR1 and CDR2 are SGHRS and YFSETQ. The CDR3 is made up of 16 amino acids. V shed 4 bases, J shed 4 bases, and the junction held 10 bases outside the gene matches. CDR3 residues: CASSPTTGSGTGELFF. CDR3 in DNA: TGCGCCAGCAGCCCAACGACAGGGTCCGGCACCGGGGAGCTGTTTTTT. The whole variable domain, filled in from reference TRBV5-1 and TRBJ2-2, reads KAGVTQTPRYLIKTRGQQVTLSCSPISGHRSVSWYQQTPGQGLQFLFEYFSETQRNKGNFPGRFSGRQFSNSRSEMNVSTLELGDSALYLCASSPTTGSGTGELFFGEGSRLTVL.

The V gene is TRBV5-1, the J gene TRBJ2-1, with D uncertain. V was cut by 0 bases and J by 9 bases, with 13 bases left in between. The CDR3 is 14 residues long. Per the germline V gene, CDR1 is SGHRS and CDR2 is YFSETQ. CDR3 sequence (DNA): TGCGCCAGCAGCTTGGATGGGGTAGGCGGTGAGCAGTTCTTC. Protein: CASSLDGVGGEQFF.

This clone appeared a single time. CDR3 sequence reads: CASSQGNQPQHF. CDR3 DNA sequence: TGTGCCAGCAGCCAGGGCAATCAGCCCCAGCATTTT. This sequence joins TRBV6-6 and TRBJ1-5, with D uncertain. Between the trimmed V and J ends, which lost 6 bases and 2 bases, there was a span of 5 bases. CDR1 MNHNY and CDR2 SVGAGI come from the germline V gene (reference sequence). This CDR3 is built from 12 residues.

This clone came up once. The genes are TRBV2 and TRBJ2-7, with TRBD2 matching over 9 bases. Germline trimming cut 2 bases from V and 5 bases from J; bases unmatched to any gene: 7. The CDR3 is made up of 15 amino acids. CDR1 and CDR2 from the germline V gene are SNHLY and FYNNEI. The CDR3 DNA reads as TGTGCCAGCAGTGAATATAGCGGGAGCCCCAACGAGCAGTACTTC. The encoded protein is CASSEYSGSPNEQYF.

This chain connects TRBV6-5 to TRBJ1-1; TRBD1 agrees at 7 bases. The CDR3 consists of 14 residues. V shed 0 bases, J shed 4 bases, and the junction held 2 bases outside the gene matches. Germline CDR1 is MNHEY and CDR2 is SVGAGI. In DNA, the CDR3 is TGTGCCAGCAGTTACTCACAGGGGTTCACTGAAGCTTTCTTT. It specifies CASSYSQGFTEAFF.

The genes are TRBV2 and TRBJ2-2; TRBD1 matches 7 bases. Losses at the gene ends were 2 bases for V and 0 bases for J; bases not matched to a gene: 0. Per germline, CDR1 SNHLY and CDR2 FYNNEI. The CDR3 is 15 amino acids. The CDR3 sequence is CASSEQGANTGELFF. CDR3 sequence (DNA): TGTGCCAGCAGTGAACAGGGGGCGAACACCGGGGAGCTGTTTTTT.

This chain links TRBV6-6 with TRBJ1-2; weak D call: TRBD1 (6 bases). V dropped 2 bases and J dropped 7 bases, with 17 bases sitting between them. Germline V gives CDR1 MNHNY, CDR2 SVGAGI (reference sequence). The CDR3 is made up of 15 amino acids. The CDR3 protein is CASSYGGRSGGGYTF. DNA for the CDR3: TGTGCCAGCAGTTACGGGGGGCGCAGCGGCGGTGGCTACACCTTC.